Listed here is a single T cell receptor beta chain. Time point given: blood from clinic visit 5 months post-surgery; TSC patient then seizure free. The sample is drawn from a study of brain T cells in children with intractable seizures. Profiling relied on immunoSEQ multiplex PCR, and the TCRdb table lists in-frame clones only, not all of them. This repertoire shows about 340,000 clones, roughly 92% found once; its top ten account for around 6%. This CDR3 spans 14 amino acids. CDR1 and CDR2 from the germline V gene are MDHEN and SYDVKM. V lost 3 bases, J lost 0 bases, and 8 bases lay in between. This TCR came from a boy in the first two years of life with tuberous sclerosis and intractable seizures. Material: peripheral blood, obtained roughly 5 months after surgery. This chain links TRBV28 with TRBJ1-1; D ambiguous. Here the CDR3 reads CASSFREMNTEAFF. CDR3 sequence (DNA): TGTGCCAGCAGTTTTAGGGAAATGAACACTGAAGCTTTCTTT.